These 32 T cell receptor beta chains came from one sample sequenced in a study of T cells in localized non-small cell lung cancer. The repertoire was sequenced with immunoSEQ multiplex PCR; TCRdb's copy has only in-frame clones and lacks some. This table has 13,000 to 15,000 clones, roughly 84% appearing once. The specimen comprised peripheral blood, sampled before any cancer treatment. These receptors were collected from a female donor over 55 with stage I squamous cell lung carcinoma.

The gene calls are TRBV7-2 and TRBJ2-7; 10 bases fit TRBD1. The V gene's germline CDR1 is SGHTA and CDR2 FQGNSA. J was trimmed by 7 bases and V by 1 base; bases with no gene match: 4. The CDR3 is made up of 14 amino acids. CDR3 sequence (DNA): TGTGCCAGCAGCTTAGGGGGACAGGGGAGGGAGCAGTACTTC. It is translated as CASSLGGQGREQYF.

This chain joins TRBV19 and TRBJ1-2, with 9 bases lining up with TRBD1. Per the germline V gene, CDR1 is LNHDA and CDR2 is SQIVND (reference sequence). The trim removed 5 bases at V and 6 bases at J, leaving 4 bases unmatched. The CDR3 is made up of 13 amino acids. The CDR3 DNA sequence: TGTGCCAGTAGTCGAGGGGACAGGGATGGCTACACCTTC. It encodes CASSRGDRDGYTF.

The J gene is TRBJ2-3, the V gene TRBV27; D gene unclear. The germline gives CDR1 MNHEY, CDR2 SMNVEV (reference sequence). The V end was cut by 2 bases, the J end by 1 base, with 4 bases between. The CDR3 totals 13 residues. The CDR3 DNA reads TGTGCCAGCAGTTTAATGGGCACAGATACGCAGTATTTT. The encoded protein is CASSLMGTDTQYF.

The rearrangement joins TRBV5-1 to TRBJ2-3; perhaps D is TRBD1 or TRBD2 (5 bases each). V shed 4 bases and J shed 2 bases, with 17 bases lying between them. The CDR3 contains 16 residues. Germline V gives CDR1 SGHRS, CDR2 YFSETQ. The CDR3 nucleotides are TGCGCCAGCAGCCCTGGGACCGCCAGATCCACAGATACGCAGTATTTT. Translation: CASSPGTARSTDTQYF.

This clone was observed once. The chain recombines TRBV6-5 with TRBJ1-1; D unclear. This CDR3 contains 13 residues. Trimming removed 5 bases at V and 5 bases at J, with 12 bases between. Germline V gene lookup returns CDR1 MNHEY and CDR2 SVGAGI. The CDR3 loop is CASSQTLETEAFF. In DNA, the CDR3 is TGTGCCAGCAGTCAAACATTGGAGACTGAAGCTTTCTTT.

The chain joins TRBV5-8 to TRBJ1-2; no reliable D call. Trimming shortened V by 1 base and J by 8 bases, and 15 bases separated the two germline ends. Germline values: CDR1 SGHTS, CDR2 YDEGEE. The CDR3 runs 14 residues. The CDR3 loop reads CASSLLETARGYTF. The DNA of the CDR3 is TGTGCCAGCAGCTTGTTGGAAACCGCGCGGGGCTACACCTTC.

V is TRBV30 and J is TRBJ1-1, with D unclear. From germline, CDR1 is GTSNPN and CDR2 SVGIG (reference sequence). The CDR3 extends over 12 amino acids. The V end lost 7 bases, the J end lost 0 bases, and 9 bases lay between the germline ends. The CDR3 is CASETVNTEAFF. DNA for the CDR3: TGTGCCTCCGAGACGGTGAACACTGAAGCTTTCTTT.

The CDR3: CASSLSHRGAGETQYF. The CDR3 bases are TGTGCCAGCAGCCTATCCCACCGGGGGGCGGGGGAGACCCAGTACTTC. V is TRBV4-2 and J is TRBJ2-5; TRBD2 is a possible D gene (7 bases). V shed 4 bases and J shed 5 bases, with 20 bases lying between them. The CDR3 loop spans 16 amino acids. Per germline, CDR1 LGHNA and CDR2 YNFKEQ.

The V and J genes are TRBV5-4 and TRBJ2-5; 14 bases match TRBD2. J gave up 5 bases and V 5 bases, and 8 bases lay outside the gene matches. The CDR3 totals 16 residues. In germline, CDR1 is SGHNT, CDR2 YYREEE (reference sequence). Here the CDR3 reads CASRKTSGGADETQYF. CDR3 bases: TGTGCCAGCAGAAAGACTAGCGGGGGGGCTGATGAGACCCAGTACTTC.

CDR3 sequence reads: CASLQEKGNQPQHF. The CDR3, as DNA: TGTGCCAGCTTACAGGAGAAGGGCAATCAGCCCCAGCATTTT. The chain employs TRBV2 and TRBJ1-5, with D possibly TRBD1 on 5 matching bases. CDR1 and CDR2 from the germline V gene are SNHLY and FYNNEI. V lost 8 bases and J lost 2, with 13 bases in between. CDR3 size: 14 residues.

The V call is TRBV5-1, the J call TRBJ2-5; maybe TRBD1 (6 bases). Per germline, CDR1 SGHRS and CDR2 YFSETQ. The CDR3 covers 14 residues. V was clipped by 4 bases and J by 0 bases, with 10 bases between them. The CDR3, as DNA: TGCGCCAGCAGCAAAGGGGACAACCAAGAGACCCAGTACTTC. It is translated as CASSKGDNQETQYF.

The chain combines TRBV7-2 with TRBJ2-5; 9 nucleotides match TRBD2. The V gene end was trimmed by 4 bases and the J gene end by 1 base; junction bases not matched to a gene: 4. CDR1 SGHTA and CDR2 FQGNSA come from the germline V gene. The CDR3 runs to 15 residues. Here the CDR3 reads CASSSSGVLQETQYF. DNA for the CDR3: TGTGCCAGCAGCTCTAGCGGGGTACTCCAAGAGACCCAGTACTTC.

This clone appeared a few times. The V call is TRBV2, the J call TRBJ1-2; a possible D gene is TRBD1 (6 bases). Trimming cost V 4 bases and J 3 bases, with 9 bases left between them. Germline CDR1 SNHLY, CDR2 FYNNEI. This CDR3 has 13 amino acids. This CDR3 is CASSGTADYGYTF. CDR3 bases: TGTGCCAGCAGTGGGACAGCTGACTATGGCTACACCTTC.

The genes are TRBV5-1 and TRBJ2-3, with TRBD2 matching over 7 bases. The J segment lost 3 bases and the V segment lost 4 bases, leaving 8 bases of the junction unmatched. This CDR3 has 15 amino acids. Germline CDR1 is SGHRS and CDR2 is YFSETQ. The CDR3 DNA sequence: TGCGCCAGCAGCCCCGGCTGGGAGGGGACAGATACGCAGTATTTT. It is translated as CASSPGWEGTDTQYF.

The chain has TRBV9 and TRBJ1-4, with 7 bases aligning to TRBD1. This CDR3 spans 18 amino acids. J gave up 0 bases and V 3 bases, and 11 bases lay outside the gene matches. The germline V gene encodes CDR1 SGDLS and CDR2 YYNGEE. The CDR3 loop is CASSAPGGRFATNEKLFF. The CDR3 DNA sequence: TGTGCCAGCAGCGCGCCAGGGGGGCGATTTGCAACTAATGAAAAACTGTTTTTT.

This rearrangement joins TRBV18 to TRBJ2-2, with 12 bases fitting TRBD1. Trimming cost V 3 bases and J 8 bases; bases outside gene matches: 7. The CDR3 sequence is 16 residues long. The germline gives CDR1 KGHSH, CDR2 LQKENI. The chain's CDR3 is CASSPPGQGASGELFF. For the CDR3, the DNA is TGTGCCAGCTCACCTCCGGGACAGGGGGCTTCGGGGGAGCTGTTTTTT.

V is TRBV7-2 and J is TRBJ1-1; 8 bases match TRBD1. The CDR3 extends over 14 amino acids. Trimming cost V 6 bases and J 5 bases; bases outside gene matches: 8. The germline V gene has CDR1 SGHTA and CDR2 FQGNSA. The CDR3 sequence: CASSTTGGGTEAFF. CDR3 nucleotide sequence: TGTGCCAGCAGTACAACAGGGGGAGGGACTGAAGCTTTCTTT.

This clone was detected once. This chain joins TRBV28 and TRBJ2-5; D is perhaps TRBD2 (6 bases). Looked up from germline, CDR1 is MDHEN and CDR2 is SYDVKM. The CDR3 has 14 amino acids. Trimming removed 2 bases from V and 5 bases from J, with 12 bases in between. For the CDR3, the DNA is TGTGCCAGCAGTTTAAGTGGGGGGAGGGAGACCCAGTACTTC. It specifies CASSLSGGRETQYF.

The chain employs TRBV9 and TRBJ2-5; 7 bases match TRBD1. With V trimmed by 3 bases and J by 5 bases, 7 bases remained unmatched. The germline CDR1 and CDR2 sequences are SGDLS and YYNGEE. The length of the CDR3 is 14 residues. The CDR3 DNA follows: TGTGCCAGCAGCGCTACAGGGGTTCGGGAGACCCAGTACTTC. The encoded protein is CASSATGVRETQYF.

The V gene is TRBV18, the J gene TRBJ2-7, with 10 bases matching TRBD2. Trimming removed 3 bases from V and 6 bases from J; junction bases left unmatched: 5. This CDR3 contains 14 residues. Germline CDR1 reads KGHSH; CDR2 reads LQKENI. CDR3 region: CASSPELAGSEQYF. The CDR3 nucleotides are TGTGCCAGCTCACCGGAACTAGCGGGGTCCGAGCAGTACTTC.

The chain combines TRBV27 with TRBJ2-1, with 14 bases matching TRBD2. The length of the CDR3 is 15 residues. Trimming at V came to 6 bases and at J to 7 bases, leaving 5 bases not matched to a gene. CDR1 is MNHEY and CDR2 is SMNVEV in the germline V gene (reference sequence). CDR3 coding DNA: TGTGCCAGCAGCCGACTAGCGGGGGGGGTTAATGAGCAGTTCTTC. Amino acid sequence: CASSRLAGGVNEQFF.

This clone was counted a few times. The chain is built from TRBV19 and TRBJ1-6; perhaps TRBD1 as D (6 bases). From germline, CDR1 is LNHDA and CDR2 SQIVND (reference sequence). V lost 9 bases to trimming and J lost 2 bases, with 8 bases between them. This CDR3 comprises 13 residues. The CDR3 here is CASGGPYNSPLHF. Here the CDR3 DNA reads TGTGCCAGCGGGGGCCCCTATAATTCACCCCTCCACTTT.

The chain uses TRBV27 and TRBJ1-4; 11 bases are a match to TRBD1. The V and J ends lost 5 bases and 7 bases, in that order; junction bases with no gene match: 6. The CDR3 runs to 15 residues. Looked up from germline, CDR1 is MNHEY and CDR2 is SMNVEV (reference sequence). CDR3 nucleotide sequence: TGTGCCAGCAGTGTGTTGGGACAGGGGGGTGAAAAACTGTTTTTT. Translated, it gives CASSVLGQGGEKLFF.

This chain links TRBV14 with TRBJ1-2; the D gene is possibly TRBD1 (5 bases). CDR3 length: 15 amino acids. Trimming took off 3 bases at V and 10 bases at J, with 21 bases between the two ends. In germline, CDR1 is SGHDN, CDR2 FVKESK. DNA for the CDR3: TGTGCCAGCAGCCAGGGCCGACACGGGGGTAGGGACTACACCTTC. Translating it yields CASSQGRHGGRDYTF.

The rearrangement uses TRBV6-5 and TRBJ2-7; the D is unclear. Germline lookup yields CDR1 MNHEY and CDR2 SVGAGI. CDR3 length equals 13 residues. Deletions cut 4 bases from V and 6 bases from J, with 13 bases between. CDR3 DNA sequence: TGTGCCAGCAGTTCTCCCGCTACTGGCGAGCAGTACTTC. Translated, it gives CASSSPATGEQYF.

V is TRBV19 and J is TRBJ1-2; D gene uncertain. The CDR3 is 13 residues long. V lost 6 bases and J lost 1, with 9 bases in between. From germline, CDR1 is LNHDA and CDR2 SQIVND (reference sequence). The CDR3 is CASRYLRNYGYTF. For the CDR3, the DNA is TGTGCCAGTAGATATCTACGTAACTATGGCTACACCTTC. The full variable domain, rest sourced from reference TRBV19 and TRBJ1-2, is DGGITQSPKYLFRKEGQNVTLSCEQNLNHDAMYWYRQDPGQGLRLIYYSQIVNDFQKGDIAEGYSVSREKKESFPLTVTSAQKNPTAFYLCASRYLRNYGYTFGSGTRLTVV.

This chain uses TRBV18 with TRBJ2-5, with D possibly matching TRBD1 (5 bases). This CDR3 is 14 amino acids long. Trimming took off 3 bases at V and 1 base at J, with 9 bases between the two ends. CDR1 KGHSH and CDR2 LQKENI come from the germline V gene. CDR3 coding DNA: TGTGCCAGCTCACCCAGGGAAATCCAAGAGACCCAGTACTTC. Translation gives CASSPREIQETQYF.

The chain recombines TRBV5-6 with TRBJ2-5, with 7 bases identical to TRBD1. The CDR3 is 14 amino acids. Germline V gene sequence: CDR1 SGHDT, CDR2 YYEEEE. Trimming cost V 4 bases and J 2 bases; bases outside gene matches: 5. CDR3 sequence: CASSLGTDQETQYF. The CDR3 DNA reads TGTGCCAGCAGCCTCGGGACAGATCAAGAGACCCAGTACTTC. The variable domain in full, completed from reference TRBV5-6 and TRBJ2-5, reads DAGVTQSPTHLIKTRGQQVTLRCSPKSGHDTVSWYQQALGQGPQFIFQYYEEEERQRGNFPDRFSGHQFPNYSSELNVNALLLGDSALYLCASSLGTDQETQYFGPGTRLLVL.

This clone has only one observation. The V and J genes are TRBV2 and TRBJ2-1; maybe TRBD1 (6 bases). CDR3 length: 14 amino acids. Trimming pared 6 bases from V and 1 base from J, leaving 10 bases between. CDR1 and CDR2 from the germline V gene are SNHLY and FYNNEI. This CDR3 is CASRPGQSYNEQFF. The CDR3 coding sequence is TGTGCCAGCAGACCGGGACAATCCTACAATGAGCAGTTCTTC.

The gene calls are TRBV29-1 and TRBJ1-1; 8 positions agree with TRBD1. Germline CDR1 SQVTM, CDR2 ANQGSEA. The V and J ends lost 4 bases and 5 bases, in that order; junction bases with no gene match: 3. The CDR3 consists of 12 residues. Here the CDR3 DNA reads TGCAGCGTTGGTACAGGGGGAACTGAAGCTTTCTTT. Translating gives CSVGTGGTEAFF.

In this sample, this clone turned up once. The chain joins TRBV4-3 to TRBJ2-3, with D possibly called TRBD1 or TRBD2 (5 bases each). The CDR3 loop spans 14 amino acids. Trimming cost V 3 bases and J 4 bases, with 11 bases left between them. Germline loops: CDR1 LGHNA, CDR2 YSLEER. The CDR3, as DNA: TGCGCCAGCAGCCACGGACTGGGACCAGATACGCAGTATTTT. The encoded protein is CASSHGLGPDTQYF.

The chain joins TRBV7-2 to TRBJ1-1, with D maybe TRBD1 (6 bases). V was clipped by 5 bases and J by 1 base, with 17 bases between them. CDR3 length: 16 residues. Germline-derived CDR1 and CDR2 are SGHTA and FQGNSA. As DNA, the CDR3 is TGTGCCAGCAGCAGCAGACAGGTTTTCGGGAACACTGAAGCTTTCTTT. Translated: CASSSRQVFGNTEAFF.